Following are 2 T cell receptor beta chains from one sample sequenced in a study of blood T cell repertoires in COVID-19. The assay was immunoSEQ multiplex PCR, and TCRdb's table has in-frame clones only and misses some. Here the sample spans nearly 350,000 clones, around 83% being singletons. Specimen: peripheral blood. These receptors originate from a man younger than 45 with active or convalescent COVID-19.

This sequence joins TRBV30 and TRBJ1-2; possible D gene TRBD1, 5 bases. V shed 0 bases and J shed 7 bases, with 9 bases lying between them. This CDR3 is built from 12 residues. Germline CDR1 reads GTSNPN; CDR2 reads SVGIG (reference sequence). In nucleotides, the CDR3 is TGTGCCTGGAGTGTAGCCAGGGTTGGCTACACCTTC. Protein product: CAWSVARVGYTF.

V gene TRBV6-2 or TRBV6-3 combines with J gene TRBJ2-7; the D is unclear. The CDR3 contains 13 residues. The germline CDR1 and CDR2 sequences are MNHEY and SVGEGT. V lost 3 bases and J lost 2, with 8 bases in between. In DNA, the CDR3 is TGTGCCAGCAGTTATTGGAGAGCCTACGAGCAGTACTTC. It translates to CASSYWRAYEQYF.